This entry describes one T cell receptor beta chain. Its antigen is as yet unknown. The data are from a study of T-cell memory formation after mild COVID-19. Study conclusions and caveats: Contracting CD8+ clones were enriched in EMRA, CD4+ mainly in CM and EM. What remained unconfirmed was the SARS-CoV-2 specificity of second-wave clones peaking on day 37.

MiXCR, run by TCRdb on the 5' RACE reads, gives a single entry per CDR3 protein. Among some 100,000 distinct CDR3 sequences listed, roughly 11% were seen once. The CDR3 spans 15 residues. CDR1 is SGDLS and CDR2 is YYNGEE in the germline V gene. The J segment lost 4 bases and the V segment lost 7 bases, leaving 9 bases of the junction unmatched. Sequenced material: PBMCs or a T cell subset sorted from them (not recorded which). The V and J genes are TRBV9 and TRBJ2-5, with 11 bases lining up with TRBD2. The receptor was derived from a man aged 18 to 29 who had mild COVID-19 (a few samples of this study predate the infection). Cell type and time point are not known. The CDR3 here is CASGTSGGFLETQYF. The DNA for the CDR3 is TGTGCCAGCGGAACTAGCGGGGGTTTTTTAGAGACCCAGTACTTC.